The 23 T cell receptor beta chains below were found in one sample sequenced in a study of siplizumab effects on memory and regulatory T cells. The protocol was immunoSEQ multiplex PCR, while the TCRdb copy is restricted to in-frame clones and leaves out a portion. In the table there are roughly 68,000 clones, less than 90% of which are singletons. Sequenced input: memory CD4+ T cells sorted from blood. These receptor sequences come from a human donor in good health.

J is TRBJ1-2 and V is TRBV19; 7 nucleotides line up with TRBD1. CDR3 length: 15 residues. The germline V gene has CDR1 LNHDA and CDR2 SQIVND (reference sequence). V shed 5 bases and J 4 bases; nucleotides not matched to a gene: 10. The CDR3 spells CASSPQTGIAYGYTF. The DNA of the CDR3 is TGTGCCAGTAGTCCACAGACAGGGATTGCCTATGGCTACACCTTC.

V usage is TRBV10-3 and J usage is TRBJ1-1, with 7 bases that match TRBD1. Germline V gives CDR1 ENHRY, CDR2 SYGVKD. The CDR3 totals 14 residues. The V gene end was trimmed by 4 bases and the J gene end by 7 bases; junction bases not matched to a gene: 9. The CDR3, as DNA: TGTGCCATCAGTGCCTGGACAGGATCCCATGAAGCTTTCTTT. It yields the protein CAISAWTGSHEAFF.

The genes are TRBV6-1 and TRBJ2-1, with D unclear. CDR3 length: 14 residues. The germline V gene encodes CDR1 MNHNS and CDR2 SASEGT. The V gene lost 1 base and the J gene lost 6 bases, with 10 bases spanning the gap. The CDR3: CASSEGQESNEQFF. CDR3 DNA: TGTGCCAGCAGTGAAGGGCAGGAAAGCAATGAGCAGTTCTTC.

This chain joins TRBV4-1 and TRBJ1-4; D not certain. This CDR3 has 14 amino acids. V gave up 5 bases and J gave up 0 bases, with 7 bases separating them. Germline assignment: CDR1 MGHRA and CDR2 YSYEKL. For the CDR3, the DNA is TGCGCCAGCAGCAGGACGGCAACTAATGAAAAACTGTTTTTT. This codes for CASSRTATNEKLFF.

This clone was counted once. The chain couples TRBV5-8 to TRBJ1-3, with 7 bases matching TRBD1. Losses at the gene ends were 4 bases for V and 1 base for J; bases not matched to a gene: 11. The CDR3 spans 17 residues. Germline loops: CDR1 SGHTS, CDR2 YDEGEE. CDR3 sequence reads: CASSRGQPNRSGNTIYF. The CDR3 nucleotides read TGTGCCAGCAGCCGGGGACAGCCAAACCGATCTGGAAACACCATATATTTT.

This chain uses TRBV5-1 with TRBJ2-7, with D possibly being TRBD2 (7 bases). Trimming removed 4 bases at V and 7 bases at J, with 12 bases between. The CDR3 length is 12 residues. Germline assignment: CDR1 SGHRS and CDR2 YFSETQ. The DNA of the CDR3 is TGCGCCAGCAGCCGGGGGGCGGGGGAGCAGTACTTC. It specifies CASSRGAGEQYF.

The chain combines TRBV2 with TRBJ2-2, with a possible D match to TRBD2 (6 bases). The germline V and J ends were trimmed by 5 bases and 5 bases, with 18 bases remaining between them. The CDR3 sequence is 16 residues long. Germline CDR1 is SNHLY and CDR2 is FYNNEI. CDR3 DNA: TGTGCCAGCAGTCTAGCTACGGGAGTAAATACCGGGGAGCTGTTTTTT. Translation: CASSLATGVNTGELFF.

The rearrangement joins TRBV11-1 to TRBJ2-5; D unclear. The V gene's germline CDR1 is SGHAT and CDR2 FQDESV (reference sequence). The V end lost 1 base, the J end lost 5 bases, and 8 bases lay between the germline ends. The CDR3 extends over 13 amino acids. The CDR3, as DNA: TGTGCCAGCAGCTTAGTCGGGCAGGAGACCCAGTACTTC. It specifies CASSLVGQETQYF. The variable domain in full, completed from reference TRBV11-1 and TRBJ2-5, reads EAEVAQSPRYKITEKSQAVAFWCDPISGHATLYWYRQILGQGPELLVQFQDESVVDDSQLPKDRFSAERLKGVDSTLKIQPAELGDSAMYLCASSLVGQETQYFGPGTRLLVL.

V and J are TRBV5-1 and TRBJ2-7; D possibly corresponds to TRBD2 (5 bases). The CDR3 totals 12 residues. Trimming left V 4 bases short and J 7 bases short, with 12 bases between. Germline V gene sequence: CDR1 SGHRS, CDR2 YFSETQ. Written as DNA, the CDR3 is TGCGCCAGCAGCCTGAAAGGAGGTGAGCAGTACTTC. Protein product: CASSLKGGEQYF. Based on the CDR3 plus reference TRBV5-1 and TRBJ2-7, the full variable domain is KAGVTQTPRYLIKTRGQQVTLSCSPISGHRSVSWYQQTPGQGLQFLFEYFSETQRNKGNFPGRFSGRQFSNSRSEMNVSTLELGDSALYLCASSLKGGEQYFGPGTRLTVT.

This clone showed up just once. Other DNA sequences from this sample encode an identical CDR3 as well. The genes are TRBV28 and TRBJ1-1; D gene unclear. Deletions cut 6 bases from V and 4 bases from J, with 9 bases between. The germline V gene has CDR1 MDHEN and CDR2 SYDVKM. The CDR3 extends over 12 amino acids. The chain's CDR3 is CASRTGSTEAFF. CDR3 sequence (DNA): TGTGCCAGCAGAACGGGTAGCACTGAAGCTTTCTTT. Together with reference TRBV28 and TRBJ1-1, the CDR3 gives the full variable domain: DVKVTQSSRYLVKRTGEKVFLECVQDMDHENMFWYRQDPGLGLRLIYFSYDVKMKEKGDIPEGYSVSREKKERFSLILESASTNQTSMYLCASRTGSTEAFFGQGTRLTVV.

The rearrangement links TRBV4-1 to TRBJ1-1; 8 bases map to TRBD1. Germline V gives CDR1 MGHRA, CDR2 YSYEKL. The J segment lost 4 bases and the V segment lost 4 bases, leaving 8 bases of the junction unmatched. The length of the CDR3 is 15 residues. Here the CDR3 DNA reads TGCGCCAGCAGCCCGCAACAGGGGGTCCCCACTGAAGCTTTCTTT. This encodes CASSPQQGVPTEAFF.

This clone has a handful of counts. V is TRBV4-1 and J is TRBJ2-3, with no clear D. The V gene's germline CDR1 is MGHRA and CDR2 YSYEKL. The ends were cut back, 3 bases at V and 4 bases at J, with 17 bases in the middle. This CDR3 has 16 amino acids. The chain's CDR3 is CASSHVNMGFADTQYF. CDR3 nucleotide sequence: TGCGCCAGCAGCCATGTTAACATGGGGTTCGCAGATACGCAGTATTTT.

V is TRBV6-6 and J is TRBJ2-1, with unresolved D. Germline CDR1 reads MNHNY; CDR2 reads SVGAGI (reference sequence). Deletions cut 6 bases from V and 9 bases from J, with 9 bases between. This CDR3 contains 11 residues. CDR3 sequence reads: CASRRLVEQFF. CDR3 nucleotide sequence: TGTGCCAGCAGAAGGCTCGTTGAGCAGTTCTTC.

The chain carries TRBV6-5 and TRBJ2-1; D gene unclear. The CDR3 runs 14 residues. CDR1 and CDR2 from the germline V gene are MNHEY and SVGAGI. V gave up 0 bases and J gave up 5 bases, with 8 bases separating them. The CDR3 spells CASSYSTWDNEQFF. The CDR3 DNA reads TGTGCCAGCAGTTACTCGACCTGGGACAATGAGCAGTTCTTC.

The chain carries TRBV11-3 and TRBJ2-1, with TRBD2 matching 10 bases. Germline CDR1 reads SGHNT; CDR2 reads YENEEA. The trim removed 3 bases at V and 10 bases at J, leaving 6 bases unmatched. CDR3 length: 14 residues. The CDR3 DNA follows: TGTGCCAGCAGCTTGGGGGGGACTAGCGAAGAGCAGTTCTTC. Translation: CASSLGGTSEEQFF.

The chain employs TRBV6-5 and TRBJ2-7; TRBD2 matches 7 bases. This CDR3 is built from 14 residues. Losses at the gene ends were 5 bases for V and 6 bases for J; bases not matched to a gene: 10. Germline CDR1 MNHEY, CDR2 SVGAGI. The CDR3 loop is CASSRLASSTEQYF. In DNA form, the CDR3 reads TGTGCCAGCAGTCGACTAGCTTCCTCGACCGAGCAGTACTTC.

The V and J genes are TRBV27 and TRBJ2-1; 10 bases are shared with TRBD2. From germline, CDR1 is MNHEY and CDR2 SMNVEV (reference sequence). J lost 5 bases, V lost 8 bases, and 6 bases had no gene match. CDR3 length equals 14 residues. CDR3: CASGQGLANNEQFF. The CDR3 bases are TGTGCCAGCGGCCAGGGACTAGCGAACAATGAGCAGTTCTTC.

Only one count was recorded for this clone. V is TRBV4-1 and J is TRBJ2-5, with 8 bases fitting TRBD2. V dropped 4 bases and J dropped 5; count of bases not matched to a gene: 3. Germline CDR1 MGHRA, CDR2 YSYEKL. The CDR3 extends over 13 amino acids. DNA of the CDR3: TGCGCCAGCAGCCGACTAGCGAGCGAGACCCAGTACTTC. This codes for CASSRLASETQYF.

This rearrangement joins TRBV27 to TRBJ1-4; D is possibly TRBD1 (6 bases). Germline V gene lookup returns CDR1 MNHEY and CDR2 SMNVEV (reference sequence). V gave up 6 bases and J gave up 5 bases, with 13 bases separating them. The CDR3 extends over 14 amino acids. CDR3 residues: CASSDRDTNEKLFF. CDR3 coding DNA: TGTGCCAGCAGCGACCGGGACACCAATGAAAAACTGTTTTTT.

The genes are TRBV14 and TRBJ1-2; D may be TRBD1 (6 bases). V was trimmed by 0 bases and J by 4 bases, leaving 15 bases between them. Looked up from germline, CDR1 is SGHDN and CDR2 is FVKESK. CDR3 length: 16 residues. The CDR3 loop reads CASSQDGRGGRYGYTF. CDR3 nucleotide sequence: TGTGCCAGCAGCCAAGACGGACGGGGGGGCCGCTATGGCTACACCTTC.

The rearrangement joins TRBV5-1 to TRBJ2-2, with a tentative D call TRBD1 (5 bases). The V end lost 0 bases, the J end lost 0 bases, and 12 bases lay between the germline ends. Germline CDR1 is SGHRS and CDR2 is YFSETQ. This CDR3 contains 17 residues. The CDR3 here is CASSLGVRQTNTGELFF. As DNA, the CDR3 is TGCGCCAGCAGCTTGGGGGTTAGACAGACGAACACCGGGGAGCTGTTTTTT. The entire variable domain, with the rest obtained from reference TRBV5-1 and TRBJ2-2, is as follows: KAGVTQTPRYLIKTRGQQVTLSCSPISGHRSVSWYQQTPGQGLQFLFEYFSETQRNKGNFPGRFSGRQFSNSRSEMNVSTLELGDSALYLCASSLGVRQTNTGELFFGEGSRLTVL.

The chain recombines TRBV6-4 with TRBJ1-5, with D unclear. V was clipped by 5 bases and J by 6 bases, with 11 bases between them. CDR1 is MRHNA, CDR2 SNTAGT, per germline. This CDR3 comprises 13 residues. CDR3: CASSIDASQPQHF. In DNA form, the CDR3 reads TGTGCCAGCAGTATCGATGCGAGTCAGCCCCAGCATTTT.

The V gene is TRBV6-6, the J gene TRBJ1-2, with 10 bases lining up with TRBD1. The CDR3 runs to 16 residues. Germline values: CDR1 MNHNY, CDR2 SVGAGI (reference sequence). V gave up 2 bases and J gave up 7 bases; unmatched junction bases: 10. The CDR3 DNA sequence: TGTGCCAGCAGTTACGCGGGACAGGGGAGGAAAGCTGGCTACACCTTC. Protein sequence: CASSYAGQGRKAGYTF.